This TCR beta chain was captured in a study of OX40 agonist ivuxolimab in advanced cancers. Study-level background: Eligibility admitted prior anti-PD-1, anti-PD-L1 or anti-CTLA-4 therapy; 40% to 50% had some.

The method was immunoSEQ multiplex PCR; TCRdb's version includes in-frame clones alone and lacks a portion of them. Counted here are some 20,000 clones, about 83% occurring once; the ten biggest clones make up 9.5% to 12%. The CDR3 spans 13 residues. The junction had 4 bases not matched to a gene; V was cut back by 5 bases and J by 4 bases. From germline, CDR1 is SEHNR and CDR2 FQNEAQ (reference sequence). The chain carries TRBV7-9 and TRBJ1-1; 7 bases agree with TRBD1. This specimen consisted of CD4+ or CD8+ T cells sorted from blood, obtained in a trial of the OX40 agonist ivuxolimab. This sequence originates from an adult with an advanced solid tumor such as melanoma, head and neck, liver or kidney cancer. In nucleotides, the CDR3 is TGTGCCAGCAGCCTCGACAGGGCCACTGAAGCTTTCTTT. Protein: CASSLDRATEAFF.